This is a list of T cell receptor beta chains from one sample in a study of CD8 T cells in Susac syndrome. TCRdb fed the immunoSEQ multiplex PCR reads into MiXCR, producing one record per CDR3 protein. The sample yields about 200,000 distinct CDR3 sequences, 90% to 95% seen once. The sample was CD4+ T cells from PBMCs. These receptors originate from a human donor in good health. Both conserved end residues are part of each CDR3. The D gene is left open where the match is weak. Size tells how often a clone was seen (once, few, many) or the class of an expanded clone, and some rows leave it out.

j_call: TRBJ2-3
d_call: .
v_call: TRBV11-2
clone_size: .
cdr3_nt: TGTGCCAGCAGCTCAATTTATGGGACTCCGGGACGGAAGTATTTT
cdr3_aa: CASSSIYGTPGRKYF

j_call: TRBJ1-2
d_call: .
v_call: TRBV20-1
clone_size: .
cdr3_nt: TGCAGTGCATACAGGGAGAACTATGGCTACACCTTC
cdr3_aa: CSAYRENYGYTF

j_call: TRBJ2-5
d_call: .
v_call: TRBV20-1
clone_size: .
cdr3_nt: TGCAGCTCGGGGAGGGGGTTAGGAGAGACCCAGTACTTC
cdr3_aa: CSSGRGLGETQYF

j_call: TRBJ1-2
d_call: TRBD1
v_call: TRBV20-1
clone_size: .
cdr3_nt: TGCAGTGCTACAGGGGGCGCGAGTGGCTACACCTTC
cdr3_aa: CSATGGASGYTF

j_call: TRBJ2-1
d_call: TRBD2
v_call: TRBV20-1
clone_size: .
cdr3_nt: TGCAGTGCCCGTAATAGCGGGAGGGCCGGGGAGCAGTTCTTC
cdr3_aa: CSARNSGRAGEQFF

j_call: TRBJ1-1
d_call: TRBD1
v_call: TRBV14
clone_size: .
cdr3_nt: TGTGCCAGCAGCCAACCAGGACAGGGATTGAACACTGAAGCTTTCTTT
cdr3_aa: CASSQPGQGLNTEAFF

j_call: TRBJ2-1
d_call: .
v_call: TRBV5-4
clone_size: .
cdr3_nt: TGTGCCAGCAGCTTCGTGAACAATGAGCAGTTCTTC
cdr3_aa: CASSFVNNEQFF

j_call: TRBJ2-2
d_call: TRBD2
v_call: TRBV20-1
clone_size: .
cdr3_nt: TGCAGTGCTAGTCGGCCGGGACTACCCGGGGAGCTGTTTTTT
cdr3_aa: CSASRPGLPGELFF

j_call: TRBJ1-5
d_call: .
v_call: TRBV28
clone_size: .
cdr3_nt: TGTGCCAGCAGAAAGGGTAGATATAGCAATCAGCCCCAGCATTTT
cdr3_aa: CASRKGRYSNQPQHF

j_call: TRBJ2-5
d_call: .
v_call: TRBV9
clone_size: once
cdr3_nt: TGTGCCAGCAGCGGTCGGGCCCCCGAGGAGACCCAGTACTTC
cdr3_aa: CASSGRAPEETQYF

j_call: TRBJ2-3
d_call: TRBD2
v_call: TRBV9
clone_size: once
cdr3_nt: TGTGCCAGCAGCGCTTTACCTAGCGGGAGGGCCCAGGATACGCAGTATTTT
cdr3_aa: CASSALPSGRAQDTQYF

j_call: TRBJ2-1
d_call: .
v_call: TRBV7-3
clone_size: .
cdr3_nt: TGTGCCAGCAGCTTAGACGGGAGCAGTGATGAGCAGTTCTTC
cdr3_aa: CASSLDGSSDEQFF

j_call: TRBJ1-1
d_call: .
v_call: TRBV27
clone_size: .
cdr3_nt: TGTGCCAGCAGTCCGGGACGTCAGACCATGAACACTGAAGCTTTCTTT
cdr3_aa: CASSPGRQTMNTEAFF

j_call: TRBJ2-3
d_call: .
v_call: TRBV14
clone_size: .
cdr3_nt: TGTGCCAGCAGACCTTCCGGGACCAGTCCGGATACGCAGTATTTT
cdr3_aa: CASRPSGTSPDTQYF

j_call: TRBJ2-3
d_call: .
v_call: TRBV4-3
clone_size: .
cdr3_nt: TGCGCCAGCAGCCAAGGAGCCACCGGAGGGCCAAATACGCAGTATTTT
cdr3_aa: CASSQGATGGPNTQYF

j_call: TRBJ2-7
d_call: .
v_call: TRBV27
clone_size: .
cdr3_nt: TGTGCCAGCAGTTTAAGGACAGAAACAAGCTCCTACGAGCAGTACTTC
cdr3_aa: CASSLRTETSSYEQYF

j_call: TRBJ2-2
d_call: .
v_call: TRBV19
clone_size: .
cdr3_nt: TGTGCCAGTAGTAAGAACCGACCGAACACCGGGGAGCTGTTTTTT
cdr3_aa: CASSKNRPNTGELFF

j_call: TRBJ1-5
d_call: TRBD1
v_call: TRBV29-1
clone_size: .
cdr3_nt: TGCAGCGTTCGGCAGGGGGACGATCAGCCCCAGCATTTT
cdr3_aa: CSVRQGDDQPQHF

j_call: TRBJ1-4
d_call: TRBD1
v_call: TRBV29-1
clone_size: .
cdr3_nt: TGCAGCGTGCGAGGGACAGGAGAATTCGACGAAAAACTGTTTTTT
cdr3_aa: CSVRGTGEFDEKLFF

j_call: TRBJ2-1
d_call: .
v_call: TRBV9
clone_size: .
cdr3_nt: TGTGCCAGCAGCTTGACCGGGCCCGAGCAGTTCTTC
cdr3_aa: CASSLTGPEQFF

j_call: TRBJ1-2
d_call: TRBD1
v_call: TRBV20-1
clone_size: .
cdr3_nt: TGCAGTGCTAGAGTTTACAGGGGGTATGGCTACACCTTC
cdr3_aa: CSARVYRGYGYTF

j_call: TRBJ2-5
d_call: .
v_call: TRBV15
clone_size: once
cdr3_nt: TGTGCCACCAGCAGAGATCTAGTTGAGACCCAGTACTTC
cdr3_aa: CATSRDLVETQYF

j_call: TRBJ1-5
d_call: .
v_call: TRBV6-1
clone_size: .
cdr3_nt: TGTGCCAGCAGTGAACTCCTGGTATACGTTAGCAATCAGCCCCAGCATTTT
cdr3_aa: CASSELLVYVSNQPQHF

j_call: TRBJ2-1
d_call: TRBD2
v_call: TRBV20-1
clone_size: .
cdr3_nt: TGCAGTGCTAGTGTAGCGGGAGCGGGGGGAGATGAGCAGTTCTTC
cdr3_aa: CSASVAGAGGDEQFF

j_call: TRBJ2-7
d_call: TRBD1
v_call: TRBV6-2/TRBV6-3
clone_size: .
cdr3_nt: TGTGCCAGCACCTTTACCCCCGGGACAGGGGACCAGTACTTC
cdr3_aa: CASTFTPGTGDQYF

j_call: TRBJ2-2
d_call: .
v_call: TRBV28
clone_size: .
cdr3_nt: TGTGCCAGCAGTTCAGACGCCGGGGAGCTGTTTTTT
cdr3_aa: CASSSDAGELFF

j_call: TRBJ1-5
d_call: .
v_call: TRBV18
clone_size: .
cdr3_nt: TGTGCCAGCTCACCTAATTCGGGACAATCCAATAGCAATCAGCCCCAGCATTTT
cdr3_aa: CASSPNSGQSNSNQPQHF

j_call: TRBJ1-2
d_call: TRBD1
v_call: TRBV20-1
clone_size: .
cdr3_nt: TGCAGTGCTTTCGAGGACAGGAATGGCTACACCTTC
cdr3_aa: CSAFEDRNGYTF

j_call: TRBJ2-1
d_call: TRBD2
v_call: TRBV7-8
clone_size: .
cdr3_nt: TGTGCCAGCAGCCCTAGGGGCGGGAGTTTGAACAATGAGCAGTTCTTC
cdr3_aa: CASSPRGGSLNNEQFF

j_call: TRBJ2-2
d_call: .
v_call: TRBV20-1
clone_size: .
cdr3_nt: TGCAGTGCTGGCTCGCGCAGGGACGGGGAGCTGTTTTTT
cdr3_aa: CSAGSRRDGELFF

j_call: TRBJ2-1
d_call: TRBD2
v_call: TRBV4-3
clone_size: .
cdr3_nt: TGCGCCAGCAGCCCCGGACTAGCGGGGCGATACGATGAGCAGTTCTTC
cdr3_aa: CASSPGLAGRYDEQFF

j_call: TRBJ1-1
d_call: .
v_call: TRBV27
clone_size: .
cdr3_nt: TGTGCCAGCATCAGTCGCCAGACGAACACTGAAGCTTTCTTT
cdr3_aa: CASISRQTNTEAFF

j_call: TRBJ1-1
d_call: .
v_call: TRBV27
clone_size: .
cdr3_nt: TGTGCCAGCAGTTTATGGGGGCGCGGGGGCACTGAAGCTTTCTTT
cdr3_aa: CASSLWGRGGTEAFF

j_call: TRBJ2-7
d_call: .
v_call: TRBV25-1
clone_size: .
cdr3_nt: TGTGCCCCACCCCCGACGGGGAACGAGCAGTACTTC
cdr3_aa: CAPPPTGNEQYF

j_call: TRBJ2-3
d_call: TRBD1
v_call: TRBV9
clone_size: once
cdr3_nt: TGTGCCAGCAGGACAGGGACAGGCCTTGGCACAGATACGCAGTATTTT
cdr3_aa: CASRTGTGLGTDTQYF

j_call: TRBJ2-1
d_call: TRBD1
v_call: TRBV3-1
clone_size: once
cdr3_nt: TGTGCCAGCAGCCACCGGGACAGGGGGAGAAATGAGCAGTTCTTC
cdr3_aa: CASSHRDRGRNEQFF

j_call: TRBJ2-3
d_call: TRBD2
v_call: TRBV29-1
clone_size: .
cdr3_nt: TGCAGCGTGGGACTAGCAGATACGCAGTATTTT
cdr3_aa: CSVGLADTQYF

j_call: TRBJ2-3
d_call: .
v_call: TRBV5-1
clone_size: .
cdr3_nt: TGCGCCAGCAGCGCCTCAGAGGAGGAGGGCCTCGCAGATACGCAGTATTTT
cdr3_aa: CASSASEEEGLADTQYF

j_call: TRBJ1-2
d_call: .
v_call: TRBV19
clone_size: .
cdr3_nt: TGTGCCAGTAGTATCACGCCCGGGGCCTATGGCTACACCTTC
cdr3_aa: CASSITPGAYGYTF

j_call: TRBJ2-2
d_call: .
v_call: TRBV29-1
clone_size: .
cdr3_nt: TGCAGCGTTGCGGCAGGCAGCGGGAACACCGGGGAGCTGTTTTTT
cdr3_aa: CSVAAGSGNTGELFF

j_call: TRBJ1-2
d_call: .
v_call: TRBV7-9
clone_size: .
cdr3_nt: TGTGCCAGCAGCCCTGTCTTAGGCAGCGGCTATGGCTACACCTTC
cdr3_aa: CASSPVLGSGYGYTF

j_call: TRBJ2-5
d_call: TRBD2
v_call: TRBV5-4
clone_size: .
cdr3_nt: TGTGCCAGCAGCTCAGCGGGACTCCGGACCGCAGAGACCCAGTACTTC
cdr3_aa: CASSSAGLRTAETQYF

j_call: TRBJ2-3
d_call: TRBD1
v_call: TRBV9
clone_size: .
cdr3_nt: TGTGCCAGCAGCGCCATCCCCAGCGACAGGGACACAGATACGCAGTATTTT
cdr3_aa: CASSAIPSDRDTDTQYF

j_call: TRBJ2-3
d_call: .
v_call: TRBV19
clone_size: few
cdr3_nt: TGTGCCAGTAGTCCAAACAGTGGGGATACGCAGTATTTT
cdr3_aa: CASSPNSGDTQYF

j_call: TRBJ1-5
d_call: .
v_call: TRBV18
clone_size: .
cdr3_nt: TGTGCCAGCTCACTAGCAAGTGGGGAGAGTCAGCCCCAGCATTTT
cdr3_aa: CASSLASGESQPQHF

j_call: TRBJ2-3
d_call: TRBD1
v_call: TRBV25-1
clone_size: .
cdr3_nt: TGTGCCAGCAGTGAAATTCTAGGAGACAGGGGCACAGATACGCAGTATTTT
cdr3_aa: CASSEILGDRGTDTQYF

j_call: TRBJ1-4
d_call: TRBD1
v_call: TRBV10-3
clone_size: once
cdr3_nt: TGTGCCATCAGTCCCGACAGGGTAGAGGGAAAACTGTTTTTT
cdr3_aa: CAISPDRVEGKLFF

j_call: TRBJ1-1
d_call: .
v_call: TRBV20-1
clone_size: .
cdr3_nt: TGCAGTGCTCCGTCGGACACATTCACTGAAGCTTTCTTT
cdr3_aa: CSAPSDTFTEAFF

j_call: TRBJ2-5
d_call: .
v_call: TRBV2
clone_size: .
cdr3_nt: TGTGCCACCCAAGCCTCCCGAGAAGAGACCCAGTACTTC
cdr3_aa: CATQASREETQYF